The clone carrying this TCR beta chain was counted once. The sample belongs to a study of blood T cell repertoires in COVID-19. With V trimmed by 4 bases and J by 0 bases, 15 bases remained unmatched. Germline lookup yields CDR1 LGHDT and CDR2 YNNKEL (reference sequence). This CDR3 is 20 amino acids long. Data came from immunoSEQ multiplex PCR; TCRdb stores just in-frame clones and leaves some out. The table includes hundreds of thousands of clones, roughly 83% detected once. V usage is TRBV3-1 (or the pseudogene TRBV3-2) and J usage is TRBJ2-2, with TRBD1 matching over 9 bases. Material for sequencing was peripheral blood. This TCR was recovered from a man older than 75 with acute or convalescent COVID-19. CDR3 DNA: TGTGCCAGCAGCCCTCACCTATCCCCACAGGGGGCGGCGAACACCGGGGAGCTGTTTTTT. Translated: CASSPHLSPQGAANTGELFF.